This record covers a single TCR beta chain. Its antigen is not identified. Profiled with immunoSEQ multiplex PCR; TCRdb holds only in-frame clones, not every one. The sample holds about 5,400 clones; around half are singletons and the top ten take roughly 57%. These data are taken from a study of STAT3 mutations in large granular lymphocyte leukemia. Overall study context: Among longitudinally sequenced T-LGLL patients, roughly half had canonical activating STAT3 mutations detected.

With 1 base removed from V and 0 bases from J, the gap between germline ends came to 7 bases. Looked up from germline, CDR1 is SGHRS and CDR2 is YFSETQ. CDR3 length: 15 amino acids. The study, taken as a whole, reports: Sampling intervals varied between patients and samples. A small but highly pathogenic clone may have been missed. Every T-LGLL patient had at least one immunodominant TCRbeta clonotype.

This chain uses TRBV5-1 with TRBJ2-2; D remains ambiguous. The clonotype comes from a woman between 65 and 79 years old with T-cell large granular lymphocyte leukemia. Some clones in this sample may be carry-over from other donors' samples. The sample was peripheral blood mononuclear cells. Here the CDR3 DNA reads TGCGCCAGCAGCTTGTCACCAGCGAACACCGGGGAGCTGTTTTTT. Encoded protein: CASSLSPANTGELFF.